The 28 T cell receptor beta chains below were found in one sample sequenced in a study of immune characterization of retroperitoneal liposarcoma. TCRdb redid the calling of the PCR reads with MiXCR, one entry per CDR3 protein. Of 10,000 to 15,000 distinct CDR3 sequences listed, approximately 50% are singletons. The sequencing sample was made of tumor tissue. The receptor set was obtained from a female donor with retroperitoneal liposarcoma.

In its sample, this clonotype is large. The genes are TRBV7-2 and TRBJ2-1; TRBD2 matches at 7 bases. The J call may be faulty, since TRBJ2-4 better matches the DNA end. This CDR3 has 16 amino acids. The V gene's germline CDR1 is SGHTA and CDR2 FQGNSA. The CDR3 region is CASSLSAGVTKNIQYF. CDR3 nucleotide sequence: TGTGCCAGCAGCTTGTCTGCGGGAGTTACCAAAAACATTCAGTACTTC.

The V and J genes are TRBV24-1 and TRBJ2-1; 8 bases fit TRBD2. This CDR3 is built from 16 residues. Germline CDR1 KGHDR, CDR2 SFDVKD. V trimming: 0 bases; J trimming: 13 bases; junction bases outside the gene matches: 13. CDR3 protein: CATSDLHFGGEETQFF. The CDR3 nucleotides are TGTGCCACCAGTGATTTGCATTTCGGGGGGGAAGAGACCCAGTTCTTC.

This clonotype was counted only a few times. Given a much more abundant clone one base away, this may be a read error. The chain joins TRBV11-1 to TRBJ2-5; possible D gene TRBD2, 5 bases. The J call is doubtful: the DNA matches TRBJ2-1 better. The CDR3 sequence is 15 residues long. CDR1 and CDR2 from the germline V gene are SGHAT and FQDESV (reference sequence). CDR3 region: CASSLRGFQRNEQFF. CDR3 nucleotide sequence: TGTGCCAGCAGCTTACGGGGATTCCAACGGAATGAGCAGTTCTTC.

The CDR3 protein is CASSPTEIQETQYF. CDR3 in DNA: TGTGCCAGCAGCCCAACGGAGATACAAGAGACCCAGTACTTC. The rearrangement uses TRBV7-6 and TRBJ2-5; D gene ambiguous. The V gene's germline CDR1 is SGHVS and CDR2 FNYEAQ. Trimming pared 5 bases from V and 2 bases from J, leaving 12 bases between. The CDR3 is 14 amino acids.

The gene calls are TRBV28 and TRBJ1-1; 9 bases align to TRBD1. Germline V gene data show CDR1 as MDHEN and CDR2 as SYDVKM. The CDR3 sequence is 14 residues long. V dropped 7 bases and J dropped 6; count of bases not matched to a gene: 9. The CDR3 loop is CASIVGTGTAEAFF. The CDR3 nucleotides are TGTGCCAGCATAGTCGGGACAGGGACAGCTGAAGCTTTCTTT.

The V call is TRBV6-5, the J call TRBJ2-3; D possibly corresponds to TRBD2 (6 bases). The germline V gene encodes CDR1 MNHEY and CDR2 SVGAGI. The CDR3 is made up of 15 amino acids. The V end was cut by 0 bases, the J end by 4 bases, with 11 bases between. The CDR3 nucleotides read TGTGCCAGCAGTTACTCCCCGTGGGGGGCAGATACGCAGTATTTT. Its protein is CASSYSPWGADTQYF.

This clonotype was picked up a small number of times. The rearrangement joins TRBV12-3 or TRBV12-4 to TRBJ2-5, with no clear D. This CDR3 contains 12 residues. Trimming cost V 3 bases and J 4 bases, with 6 bases left between them. CDR3: CASSFGRETQYF. In DNA form, the CDR3 reads TGTGCCAGCAGTTTCGGCCGAGAGACCCAGTACTTC.

Points on this clonotype: A much larger clone sits a single nucleotide away, making a read error possible. CDR3 coding DNA: TGTGCCAGCGGGCTCGGGGGGGGGGCCAACGTCCTGACTTTC. Translated: CASGLGGGANVLTF. The chain combines TRBV6-2 or TRBV6-3 with TRBJ2-6; TRBD2 agrees at 7 bases. Trimming cost V 8 bases and J 4 bases; bases outside gene matches: 5. In germline, CDR1 is MNHEY, CDR2 SVGEGT. The CDR3 length is 14 residues.

The chain couples TRBV6-8 to TRBJ2-3; the match to TRBD2 covers 14 bases. The end of the DNA fits TRBJ2-1 better, so the J call may be wrong. Germline V CDR1 and CDR2: MNHGY, SAAAGT. CDR3 length: 17 residues. CDR3 sequence (DNA): TGTGCCAGCAGTTACTCGGGACTAGCGGGAGTCTACAATGAGCAGTTCTTC. Protein product: CASSYSGLAGVYNEQFF.

The chain recombines TRBV7-2 with TRBJ2-1, with a possible D match to TRBD2 (6 bases). The J call may not be correct, given that the DNA end is closer to TRBJ2-7. Germline V gene data show CDR1 as SGHTA and CDR2 as FQGNSA. This CDR3 comprises 16 residues. The CDR3 sequence is CASSPWGVAVQVEQYF. The DNA for the CDR3 is TGTGCCAGCAGCCCCTGGGGGGTAGCTGTACAGGTAGAGCAGTACTTC.

The CDR3: CASSPKIGATGAAGELFF. In DNA form, the CDR3 reads TGTGCCAGCAGTCCCAAAATAGGGGCTACAGGGGCAGCCGGGGAGCTGTTTTTT. The genes are TRBV6-5 and TRBJ2-2; TRBD1 agrees at 7 bases. J was trimmed by 6 bases and V by 5 bases; bases with no gene match: 18. The V gene's germline CDR1 is MNHEY and CDR2 SVGAGI. This CDR3 contains 18 residues.

The chain is built from TRBV27 and TRBJ2-3; TRBD2 matches 12 bases. This CDR3 has 15 amino acids. V gave up 6 bases and J gave up 5 bases; unmatched junction bases: 6. Germline values: CDR1 MNHEY, CDR2 SMNVEV (reference sequence). The DNA for the CDR3 is TGTGCCAGCAGACGACTAGCGGGAGTAATAGATACGCAGTATTTT. Translation gives CASRRLAGVIDTQYF.

J is TRBJ2-3 and V is TRBV27; TRBD2 matches 7 bases. This CDR3 has 16 amino acids. Germline V gene sequence: CDR1 MNHEY, CDR2 SMNVEV (reference sequence). Trimming removed 4 bases from V and 6 bases from J; junction bases left unmatched: 13. The CDR3 sequence is CASSWNLGGAGDTQYF. CDR3 DNA: TGTGCCAGCAGTTGGAACTTGGGAGGGGCAGGGGATACGCAGTATTTT.

V gene TRBV11-3 combines with J gene TRBJ2-3; 11 nucleotides align to TRBD2. With 1 base clipped from V and 4 bases from J, the junction kept 7 bases outside the gene matches. Germline V gene sequence: CDR1 SGHNT, CDR2 YENEEA. The CDR3 consists of 17 residues. The CDR3: CASSLGTSGSSADTQYF. The CDR3 DNA sequence: TGTGCCAGCAGCTTAGGTACTAGCGGGAGCTCAGCAGATACGCAGTATTTT.

In DNA form, the CDR3 reads TGTGCCAGCAGTGTGTCACTTTACCAAGAGACCCAGTACTTC. Its protein is CASSVSLYQETQYF. The gene calls are TRBV6-1 and TRBJ2-5; no reliable D call. V lost 4 bases, J lost 0 bases, and 9 bases lay in between. The length of the CDR3 is 14 residues. Germline CDR1 reads MNHNS; CDR2 reads SASEGT.

This clonotype has at least ten counts. The chain carries TRBV12-3 or TRBV12-4 and TRBJ2-4, with D uncertain. The CDR3 consists of 16 residues. The ends were cut back, 2 bases at V and 9 bases at J, with 20 bases in the middle. CDR3 sequence (DNA): TGTGCCAGCAGTTTATCTCCTCTTCCCCAAGTAGGCATTCAGTACTTC. It encodes CASSLSPLPQVGIQYF.

This chain joins TRBV12-3 or TRBV12-4 and TRBJ2-1; D may correspond to TRBD1 or TRBD2 (5 bases each). Deletions cut 1 base from V and 2 bases from J, with 6 bases between. The CDR3 consists of 14 residues. The CDR3 reads CASSLGGTYNEQFF. The CDR3 nucleotides are TGTGCCAGCAGTTTAGGGGGGACCTACAATGAGCAGTTCTTC.

As to this clonotype: No conserved phenylalanine or tryptophan is present at the end of the CDR3, so a read error is the likely explanation. The chain combines TRBV7-6 with TRBJ2-1; either TRBD1 or TRBD2 may supply D (5 bases each). V was shortened by 1 base and J by 4 bases, with 8 bases between the two germline ends. CDR3 length: 14 amino acids. Germline values: CDR1 SGHVS, CDR2 FNYEAQ. The CDR3 is CASSLGDGYNEQFS. CDR3 nucleotide sequence: TGTGCCAGCAGCTTAGGGGACGGATACAATGAGCAGTTCTCC.

V usage is TRBV6-1 and J usage is TRBJ2-2; 9 nucleotides line up with TRBD2. This CDR3 has 15 residues. CDR1 is MNHNS, CDR2 SASEGT, per germline. J gave up 5 bases and V 6 bases, and 7 bases lay outside the gene matches. As DNA, the CDR3 is TGTGCCAGCAGAATTGCGGGGGGGCGTACCGGGGAGCTGTTTTTT. It codes for CASRIAGGRTGELFF.

This clonotype was recorded a few times. The chain carries TRBV11-2 and TRBJ2-1, with 9 bases fitting TRBD1. This CDR3 comprises 16 residues. Losses at the gene ends were 1 base for V and 9 bases for J; bases not matched to a gene: 10. Germline loops: CDR1 SGHAT, CDR2 FQNNGV. CDR3 protein: CASSLVVGTGNLEQFF. Here the CDR3 DNA reads TGTGCCAGCAGCTTAGTCGTTGGGACAGGGAACCTTGAGCAGTTCTTC.

A word on this clonotype: One end of the junction fails to match germline, which may point to a read error. J is TRBJ2-3 and V is TRBV27, with D perhaps matching TRBD1 (5 bases). Germline values: CDR1 MNHEY, CDR2 SMNVEV (reference sequence). CDR3 length: 12 residues. The CDR3 region is CASSLRRGEQFF. CDR3 coding DNA: TGTGCCAGCAGTTTAAGAAGGGGCGAGCAGTTCTTT.

The chain has TRBV10-1 and TRBJ2-1, with D possibly called TRBD1 or TRBD2 (5 bases each). Trimming cost V 0 bases and J 7 bases, with 13 bases left between them. Germline lookup yields CDR1 WNHNN and CDR2 SYGVQD (reference sequence). This CDR3 comprises 15 residues. The CDR3 sequence is CASSESWGTGNEQFF. CDR3 DNA: TGCGCCAGCAGTGAGTCGTGGGGGACGGGGAATGAGCAGTTCTTC.

V gene TRBV11-2 combines with J gene TRBJ2-3, with 8 bases aligning to TRBD2. CDR1 is SGHAT, CDR2 FQNNGV, per germline. This CDR3 has 15 amino acids. Trimming at V came to 1 base and at J to 4 bases, leaving 4 bases not matched to a gene. The CDR3 protein is CASSLAGGAPDTQYF. The CDR3 coding sequence is TGTGCCAGCAGCTTAGCGGGGGGGGCCCCAGATACGCAGTATTTT.

Comments on this clonotype: One end of the junction does not line up with germline, which may come from a read error. The rearrangement links TRBV12-3 or TRBV12-4 to TRBJ2-5; the D gene could be TRBD1 or TRBD2 (5 bases each). The CDR3 has 14 residues. This chain's CDR3 is CASRPRTSQETQLF. CDR3 DNA: TGTGCCAGCAGACCCCGGACTTCACAGGAGACCCAGCTCTTC.

CDR3 loop: CASSLTSNSYEQFF. In DNA, the CDR3 is TGTGCCAGCAGTCTGACCTCTAACTCCTACGAGCAGTTCTTC. J is TRBJ2-1 and V is TRBV27; the D is unclear. Germline V gene data show CDR1 as MNHEY and CDR2 as SMNVEV (reference sequence). The CDR3 covers 14 residues. V gave up 5 bases and J gave up 10 bases, with 18 bases separating them.

The chain combines TRBV6-1 with TRBJ1-6; D not certain. CDR3 length: 13 amino acids. Looked up from germline, CDR1 is MNHNS and CDR2 is SASEGT. The V and J ends lost 3 bases and 4 bases respectively, with 4 bases between them. CDR3 sequence reads: CASSDSYNSPLHF. The CDR3 bases are TGTGCCAGCAGTGACAGTTATAATTCACCCCTCCACTTT.

V gene TRBV6-1 combines with J gene TRBJ2-3; the match to TRBD2 covers 8 bases. Germline CDR1 reads MNHNS; CDR2 reads SASEGT. The CDR3 loop spans 16 amino acids. V gave up 5 bases and J gave up 5 bases; unmatched junction bases: 12. DNA for the CDR3: TGTGCCAGCAGTTACGGTCTCGGACTAGCTCGAGATACGCAGTATTTT. Its protein is CASSYGLGLARDTQYF.

This clonotype qualifies as medium-sized. The chain employs TRBV6-1 and TRBJ2-1; the D is unclear. The tail of the sequence fits TRBJ2-7 better, so the J call may be wrong. Germline-derived CDR1 and CDR2 are MNHNS and SASEGT. The CDR3 is made up of 15 amino acids. The CDR3 coding sequence is TGTGCCAGCAGTGAAATGGTAGGTGGGTTCTACGAGCAGTACTTC. Translating gives CASSEMVGGFYEQYF.